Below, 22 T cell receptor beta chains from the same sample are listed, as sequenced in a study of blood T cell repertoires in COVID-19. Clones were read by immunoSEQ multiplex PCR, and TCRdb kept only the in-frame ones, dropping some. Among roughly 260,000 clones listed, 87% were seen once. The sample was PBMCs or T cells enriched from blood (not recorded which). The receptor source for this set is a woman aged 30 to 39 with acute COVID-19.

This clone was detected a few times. For the CDR3, the DNA is TGCAGCGTTGGTGAGGGGGGGGTTCCCAATCAGCCCCAGCATTTT. Its translation: CSVGEGGVPNQPQHF. The chain carries TRBV29-1 and TRBJ1-5; tentatively, D is TRBD1 (6 bases). V lost 4 bases to trimming and J lost 3 bases, with 16 bases between them. Germline V gene lookup returns CDR1 SQVTM and CDR2 ANQGSEA. The CDR3 has 15 residues.

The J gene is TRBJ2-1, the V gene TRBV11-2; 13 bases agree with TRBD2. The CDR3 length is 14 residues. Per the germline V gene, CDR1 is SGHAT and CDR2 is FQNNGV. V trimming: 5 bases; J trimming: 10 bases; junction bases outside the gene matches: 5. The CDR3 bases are TGTGCCAGCAGCGGGACTAGCGGGGCCCCCGAGCAGTTCTTC. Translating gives CASSGTSGAPEQFF.

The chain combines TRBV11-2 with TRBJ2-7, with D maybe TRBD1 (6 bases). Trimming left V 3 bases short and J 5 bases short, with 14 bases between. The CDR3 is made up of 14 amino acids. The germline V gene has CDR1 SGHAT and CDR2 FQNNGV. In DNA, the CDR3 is TGTGCCAGCAGCTTTACCTCAGGGGTCCACGAGCAGTACTTC. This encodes CASSFTSGVHEQYF.

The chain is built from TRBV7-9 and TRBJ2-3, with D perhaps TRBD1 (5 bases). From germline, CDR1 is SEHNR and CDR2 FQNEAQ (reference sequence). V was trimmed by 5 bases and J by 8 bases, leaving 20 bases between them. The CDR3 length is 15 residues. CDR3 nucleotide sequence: TGTGCCAGCAGCGAAATGGACACGGCTTTAACTACGCAGTATTTT. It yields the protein CASSEMDTALTTQYF.

In DNA, the CDR3 is TGTGCCAGCAGCTTAGGCCCTGGGACAGGGGCCAATCAGCCCCAGCATTTT. This gives the protein CASSLGPGTGANQPQHF. The V call is TRBV13, the J call TRBJ1-5, with 10 bases matching TRBD1. Losses at the gene ends were 0 bases for V and 3 bases for J; bases not matched to a gene: 5. The CDR3 runs 17 residues. Germline assignment: CDR1 PRHDT and CDR2 FYEKMQ (reference sequence).

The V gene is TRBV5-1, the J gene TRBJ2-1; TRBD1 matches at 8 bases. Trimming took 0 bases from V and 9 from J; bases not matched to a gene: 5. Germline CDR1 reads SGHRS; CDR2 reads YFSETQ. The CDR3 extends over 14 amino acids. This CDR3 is CASSLAGTGTEQFF. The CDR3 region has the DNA TGCGCCAGCAGCTTGGCCGGGACAGGAACTGAGCAGTTCTTC.

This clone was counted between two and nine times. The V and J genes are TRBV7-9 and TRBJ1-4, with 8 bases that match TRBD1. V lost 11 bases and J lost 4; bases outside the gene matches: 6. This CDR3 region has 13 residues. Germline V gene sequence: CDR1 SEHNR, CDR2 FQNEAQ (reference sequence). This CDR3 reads CAGETGVNEKLFF. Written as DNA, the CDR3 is TGTGCCGGGGAGACAGGGGTTAATGAAAAACTGTTTTTT.

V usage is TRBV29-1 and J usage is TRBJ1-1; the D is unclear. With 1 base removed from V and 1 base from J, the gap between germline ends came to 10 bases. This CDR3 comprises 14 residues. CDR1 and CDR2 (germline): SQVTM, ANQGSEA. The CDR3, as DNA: TGCAGCGTTGAAGCGCGACATTCGAACACTGAAGCTTTCTTT. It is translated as CSVEARHSNTEAFF.

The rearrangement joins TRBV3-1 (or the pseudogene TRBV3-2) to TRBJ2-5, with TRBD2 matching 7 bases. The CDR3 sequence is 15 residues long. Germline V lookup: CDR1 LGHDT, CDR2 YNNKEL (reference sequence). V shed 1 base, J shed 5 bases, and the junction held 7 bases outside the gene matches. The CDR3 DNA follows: TGTGCCAGCAGCCAAGGAAGCGGGGCGGTGGAGACCCAGTACTTC. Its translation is CASSQGSGAVETQYF.

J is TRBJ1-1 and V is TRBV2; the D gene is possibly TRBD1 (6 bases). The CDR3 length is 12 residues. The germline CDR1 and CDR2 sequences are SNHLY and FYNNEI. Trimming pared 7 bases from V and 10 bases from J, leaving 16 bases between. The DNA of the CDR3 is TGTGCCAGCAAACAGGGTTACCAAGCAGCTTTCTTT. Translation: CASKQGYQAAFF. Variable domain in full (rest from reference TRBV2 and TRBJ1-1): EPEVTQTPSHQVTQMGQEVILRCVPISNHLYFYWYRQILGQKVEFLVSFYNNEISEKSEIFDDQFSVERPDGSNFTLKIRSTKLEDSAMYFCASKQGYQAAFFGQGTRLTVV.

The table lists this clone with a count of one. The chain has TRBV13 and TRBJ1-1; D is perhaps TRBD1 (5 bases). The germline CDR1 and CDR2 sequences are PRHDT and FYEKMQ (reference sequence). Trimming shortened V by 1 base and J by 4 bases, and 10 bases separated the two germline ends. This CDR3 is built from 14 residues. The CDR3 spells CASSLAGSGTEAFF. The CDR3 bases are TGTGCCAGCAGCTTAGCAGGGTCGGGCACTGAAGCTTTCTTT.

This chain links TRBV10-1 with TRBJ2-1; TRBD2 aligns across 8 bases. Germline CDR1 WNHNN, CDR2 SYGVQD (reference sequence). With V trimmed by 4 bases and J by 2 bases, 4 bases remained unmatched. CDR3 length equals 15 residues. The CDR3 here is CASSVGGGPYNEQFF. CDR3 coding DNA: TGCGCCAGCAGTGTAGGCGGGGGGCCCTACAATGAGCAGTTCTTC.

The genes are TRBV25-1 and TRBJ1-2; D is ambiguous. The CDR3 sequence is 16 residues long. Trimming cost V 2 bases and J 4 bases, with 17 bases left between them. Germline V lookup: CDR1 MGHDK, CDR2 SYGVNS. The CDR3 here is CASSEEGRIGRYGYTF. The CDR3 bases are TGTGCCAGCAGTGAAGAAGGGAGGATTGGACGCTATGGCTACACCTTC.

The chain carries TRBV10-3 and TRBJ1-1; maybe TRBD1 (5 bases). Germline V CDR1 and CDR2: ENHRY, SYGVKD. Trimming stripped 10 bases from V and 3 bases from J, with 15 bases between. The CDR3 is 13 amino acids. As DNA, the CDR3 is TGTGCCACCAAGACAGTTGGTGACACTGAAGCTTTCTTT. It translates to CATKTVGDTEAFF.

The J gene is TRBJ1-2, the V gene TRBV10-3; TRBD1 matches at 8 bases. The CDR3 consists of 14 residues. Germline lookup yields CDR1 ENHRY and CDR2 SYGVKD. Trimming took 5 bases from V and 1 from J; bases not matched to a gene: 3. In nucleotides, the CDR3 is TGTGCCATCAGTAAAGGACAGGGTAACTATGGCTACACCTTC. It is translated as CAISKGQGNYGYTF.

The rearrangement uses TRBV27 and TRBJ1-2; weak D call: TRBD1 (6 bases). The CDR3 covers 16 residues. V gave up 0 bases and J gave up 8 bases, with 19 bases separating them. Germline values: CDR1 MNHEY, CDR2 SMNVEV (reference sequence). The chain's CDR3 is CASSLSSGAAIRGYTF. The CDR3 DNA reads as TGTGCCAGCAGTTTATCTTCAGGGGCGGCAATAAGAGGCTACACCTTC.

CDR3 DNA: TGCGCCAGCAGAGGGGTCTACGAGCAGTACTTC. It yields the protein CASRGVYEQYF. The chain is built from TRBV5-1 and TRBJ2-7; D might be TRBD1 (5 bases). CDR3 size: 11 residues. Germline assignment: CDR1 SGHRS and CDR2 YFSETQ. With 5 bases removed from V and 3 bases from J, the gap between germline ends came to 6 bases.

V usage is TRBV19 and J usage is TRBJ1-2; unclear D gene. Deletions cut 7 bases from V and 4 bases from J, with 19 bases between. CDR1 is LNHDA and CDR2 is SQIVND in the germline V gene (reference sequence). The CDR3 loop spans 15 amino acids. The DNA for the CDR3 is TGTGCCAGTACCCCAGACCGGGATTCACTCTATGGCTACACCTTC. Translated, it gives CASTPDRDSLYGYTF.

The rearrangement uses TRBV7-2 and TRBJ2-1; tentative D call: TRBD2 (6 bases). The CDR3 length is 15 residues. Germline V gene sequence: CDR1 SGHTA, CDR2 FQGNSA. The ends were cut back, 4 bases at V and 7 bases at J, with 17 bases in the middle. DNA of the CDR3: TGTGCCAGCAGCTCGGGACTCTGGGGGACGAATGAGCAGTTCTTC. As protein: CASSSGLWGTNEQFF.

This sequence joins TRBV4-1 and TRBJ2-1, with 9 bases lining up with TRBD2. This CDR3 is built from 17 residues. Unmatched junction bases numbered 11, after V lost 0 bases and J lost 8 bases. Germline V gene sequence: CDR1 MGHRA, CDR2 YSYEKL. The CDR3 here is CASSQDLAGGPLDEQFF. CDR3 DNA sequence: TGCGCCAGCAGCCAAGATCTGGCGGGGGGGCCTTTGGATGAGCAGTTCTTC.

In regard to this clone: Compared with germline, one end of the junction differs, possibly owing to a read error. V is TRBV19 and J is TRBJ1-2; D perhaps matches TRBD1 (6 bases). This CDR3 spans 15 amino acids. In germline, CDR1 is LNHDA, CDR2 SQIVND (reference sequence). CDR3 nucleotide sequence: TGTGCCAGTAAATCAGTGGACAGACCAAACTATAGCTACACCTTC. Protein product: CASKSVDRPNYSYTF. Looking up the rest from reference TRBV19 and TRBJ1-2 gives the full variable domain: DGGITQSPKYLFRKEGQNVTLSCEQNLNHDAMYWYRQDPGQGLRLIYYSQIVNDFQKGDIAEGYSVSREKKESFPLTVTSAQKNPTAFYLCASKSVDRPNYSYTFGSGTRLTVV.

As DNA, the CDR3 is TGTGCCAGCTCAAGCGGGGGGGTAGGAGAGACCCAGTACTTC. Its protein product is CASSSGGVGETQYF. The chain carries TRBV6-5 and TRBJ2-5, with TRBD2 matching 10 bases. Unmatched junction bases numbered 7, after V lost 8 bases and J lost 4 bases. Germline V CDR1 and CDR2: MNHEY, SVGAGI. The length of the CDR3 is 14 residues.